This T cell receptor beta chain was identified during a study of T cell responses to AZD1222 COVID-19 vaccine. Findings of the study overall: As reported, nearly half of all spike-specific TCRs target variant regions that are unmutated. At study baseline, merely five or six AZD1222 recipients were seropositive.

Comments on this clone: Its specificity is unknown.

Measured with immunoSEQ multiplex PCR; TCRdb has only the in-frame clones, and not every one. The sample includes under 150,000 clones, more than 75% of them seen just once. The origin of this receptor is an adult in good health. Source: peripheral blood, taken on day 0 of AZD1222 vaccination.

CDR3 sequence: CASSQEASRLNYEQYF. Here the CDR3 DNA reads TGCGCCAGCAGCCAAGAGGCCAGCCGATTGAATTACGAGCAGTACTTC. This chain joins TRBV4-1 and TRBJ2-7; D is undetermined. V was trimmed by 0 bases and J by 4 bases, leaving 16 bases between them. Germline V gene sequence: CDR1 MGHRA, CDR2 YSYEKL. The length of the CDR3 is 16 residues.